This T cell receptor beta chain was sequenced in a study of CD8+CD57+ T cells in acquired aplastic anemia. Study conclusions and caveats: Shared by patients and controls, 25 to 30 CD8+ CDR3s were abundant in patients. The CD8+ Simpson's diversity of patients and controls was not significantly different.

V was clipped by 5 bases and J by 4 bases; unmatched bases: 5. Per germline, CDR1 KGHDR and CDR2 SFDVKD. This CDR3 comprises 15 residues. On this clonotype itself: No antigen is known for it.

The study profiled TCR beta VDJ and CDR3 using genomic DNA as template. One entry per CDR3 protein results from TCRdb running MiXCR on the reads. The data show 180,000 or so distinct CDR3 sequences, roughly half seen once. Source material: sorted CD4+, CD8+, or CD8+CD57+ T cells (not recorded which) from PBMCs. The sequence came from a human donor in good health. The V gene is TRBV24-1, the J gene TRBJ2-1; 9 nucleotides match TRBD1. CDR3 protein: CATSAQQGAYNEQFF. In DNA, the CDR3 is TGTGCCACCAGTGCCCAACAGGGGGCTTACAATGAGCAGTTCTTC.